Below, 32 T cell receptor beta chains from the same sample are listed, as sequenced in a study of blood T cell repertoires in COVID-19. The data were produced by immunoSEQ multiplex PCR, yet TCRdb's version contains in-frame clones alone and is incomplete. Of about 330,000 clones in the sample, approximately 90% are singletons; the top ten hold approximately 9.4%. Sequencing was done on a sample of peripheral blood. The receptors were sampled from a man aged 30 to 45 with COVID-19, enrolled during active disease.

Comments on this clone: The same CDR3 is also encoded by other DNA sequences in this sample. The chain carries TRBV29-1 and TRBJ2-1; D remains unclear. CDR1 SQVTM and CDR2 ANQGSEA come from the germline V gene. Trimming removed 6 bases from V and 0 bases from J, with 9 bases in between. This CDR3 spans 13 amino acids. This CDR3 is CSVFLSSYNEQFF. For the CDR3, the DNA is TGCAGCGTCTTTCTTAGCTCCTACAATGAGCAGTTCTTC.

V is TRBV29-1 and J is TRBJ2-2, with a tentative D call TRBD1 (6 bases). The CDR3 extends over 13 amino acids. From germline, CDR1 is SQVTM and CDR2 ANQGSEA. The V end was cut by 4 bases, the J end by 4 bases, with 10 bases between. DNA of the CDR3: TGCAGCGTTGTCGGACAGTTCACCGGGGAGCTGTTTTTT. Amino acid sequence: CSVVGQFTGELFF.

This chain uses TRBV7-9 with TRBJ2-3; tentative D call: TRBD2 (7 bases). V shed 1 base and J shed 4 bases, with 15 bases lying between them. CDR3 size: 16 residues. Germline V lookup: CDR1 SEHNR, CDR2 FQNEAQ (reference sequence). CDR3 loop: CASSLVGQGRADTQYF. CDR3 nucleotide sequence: TGTGCCAGCAGCTTAGTGGGGCAGGGGAGGGCAGATACGCAGTATTTT.

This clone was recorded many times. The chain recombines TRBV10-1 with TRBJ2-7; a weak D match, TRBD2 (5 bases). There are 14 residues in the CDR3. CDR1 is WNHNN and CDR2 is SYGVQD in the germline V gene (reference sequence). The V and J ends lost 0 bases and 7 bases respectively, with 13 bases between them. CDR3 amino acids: CASSESKVALEQYF. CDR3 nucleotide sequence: TGCGCCAGCAGTGAGTCGAAAGTAGCGTTGGAGCAGTACTTC.

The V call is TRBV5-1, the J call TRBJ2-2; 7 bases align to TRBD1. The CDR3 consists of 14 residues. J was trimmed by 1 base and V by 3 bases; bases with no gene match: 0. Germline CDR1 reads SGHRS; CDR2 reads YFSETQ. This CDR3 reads CASSYRGNTGELFF. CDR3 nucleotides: TGCGCCAGCAGCTACAGGGGGAACACCGGGGAGCTGTTTTTT.

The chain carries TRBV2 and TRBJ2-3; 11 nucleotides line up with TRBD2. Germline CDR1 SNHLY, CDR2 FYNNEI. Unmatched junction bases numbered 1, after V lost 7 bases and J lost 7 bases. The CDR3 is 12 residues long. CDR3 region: CASTSGRNTQYF. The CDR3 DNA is TGTGCCAGCACTAGCGGGAGGAATACGCAGTATTTT.

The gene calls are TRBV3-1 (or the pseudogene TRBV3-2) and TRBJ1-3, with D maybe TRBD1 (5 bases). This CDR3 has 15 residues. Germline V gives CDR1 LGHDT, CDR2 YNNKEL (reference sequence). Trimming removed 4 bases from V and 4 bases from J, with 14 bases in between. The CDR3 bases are TGTGCCAGCAGCCTCGCCGGGACTGGCGGAAACACCATATATTTT. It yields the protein CASSLAGTGGNTIYF.

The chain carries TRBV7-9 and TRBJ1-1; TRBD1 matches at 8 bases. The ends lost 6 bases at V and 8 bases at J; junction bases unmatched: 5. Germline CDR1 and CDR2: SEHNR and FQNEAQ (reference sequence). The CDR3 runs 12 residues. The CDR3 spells CASRTGTGEAFF. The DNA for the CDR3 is TGTGCCAGCAGAACCGGGACAGGAGAAGCTTTCTTT. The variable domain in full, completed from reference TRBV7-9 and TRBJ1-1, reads DTGVSQNPRHKITKRGQNVTFRCDPISEHNRLYWYRQTLGQGPEFLTYFQNEAQLEKSRLLSDRFSAERPKGSFSTLEIQRTEQGDSAMYLCASRTGTGEAFFGQGTRLTVV.

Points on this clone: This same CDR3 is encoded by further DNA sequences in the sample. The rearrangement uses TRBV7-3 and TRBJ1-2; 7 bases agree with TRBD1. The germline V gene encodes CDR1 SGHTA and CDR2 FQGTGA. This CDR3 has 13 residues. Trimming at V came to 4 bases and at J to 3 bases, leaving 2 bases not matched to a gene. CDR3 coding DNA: TGTGCCAGCAGCTCCGGGACAGACTATGGCTACACCTTC. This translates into CASSSGTDYGYTF.

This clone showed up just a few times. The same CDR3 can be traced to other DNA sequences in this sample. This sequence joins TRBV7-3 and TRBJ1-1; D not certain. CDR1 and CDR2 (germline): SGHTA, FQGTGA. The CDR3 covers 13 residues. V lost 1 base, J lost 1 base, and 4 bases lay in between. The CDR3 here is CASSLSRNTEAFF. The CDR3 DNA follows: TGTGCCAGCAGCTTAAGTCGGAACACTGAAGCTTTCTTT. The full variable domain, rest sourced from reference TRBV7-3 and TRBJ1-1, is GAGVSQTPSNKVTEKGKYVELRCDPISGHTALYWYRQSLGQGPEFLIYFQGTGAADDSGLPNDRFFAVRPEGSVSTLKIQRTERGDSAVYLCASSLSRNTEAFFGQGTRLTVV.

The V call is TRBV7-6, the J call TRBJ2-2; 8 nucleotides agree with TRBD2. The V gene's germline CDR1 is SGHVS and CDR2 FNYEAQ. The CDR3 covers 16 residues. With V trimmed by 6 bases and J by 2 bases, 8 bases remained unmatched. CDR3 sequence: CASRPEAGGNTGELFF. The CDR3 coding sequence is TGTGCCAGCAGACCCGAGGCGGGGGGTAACACCGGGGAGCTGTTTTTT.

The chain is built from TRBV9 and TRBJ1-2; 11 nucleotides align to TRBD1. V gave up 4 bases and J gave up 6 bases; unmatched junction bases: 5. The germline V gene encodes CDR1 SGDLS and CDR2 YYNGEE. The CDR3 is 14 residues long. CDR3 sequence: CASSYGQGADGYTF. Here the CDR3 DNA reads TGTGCCAGCAGCTACGGACAGGGGGCCGATGGCTACACCTTC.

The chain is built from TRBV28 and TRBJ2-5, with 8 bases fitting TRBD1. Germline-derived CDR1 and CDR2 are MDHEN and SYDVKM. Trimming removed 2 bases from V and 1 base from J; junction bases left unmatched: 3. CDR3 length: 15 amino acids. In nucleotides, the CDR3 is TGTGCCAGCAGTTTAACCGGGACAGGCCAAGAGACCCAGTACTTC. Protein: CASSLTGTGQETQYF.

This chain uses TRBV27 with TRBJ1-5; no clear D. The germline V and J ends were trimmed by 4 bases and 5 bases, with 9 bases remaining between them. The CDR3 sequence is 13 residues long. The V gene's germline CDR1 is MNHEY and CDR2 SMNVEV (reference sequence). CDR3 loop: CASSWAADQPQHF. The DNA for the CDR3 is TGTGCCAGCAGTTGGGCTGCCGATCAGCCCCAGCATTTT.

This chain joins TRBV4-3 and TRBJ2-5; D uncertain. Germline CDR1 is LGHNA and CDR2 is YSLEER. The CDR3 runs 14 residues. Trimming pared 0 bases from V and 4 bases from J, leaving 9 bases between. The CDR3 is CASSQDPRGETQYF. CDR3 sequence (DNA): TGCGCCAGCAGCCAAGATCCGCGAGGAGAGACCCAGTACTTC.

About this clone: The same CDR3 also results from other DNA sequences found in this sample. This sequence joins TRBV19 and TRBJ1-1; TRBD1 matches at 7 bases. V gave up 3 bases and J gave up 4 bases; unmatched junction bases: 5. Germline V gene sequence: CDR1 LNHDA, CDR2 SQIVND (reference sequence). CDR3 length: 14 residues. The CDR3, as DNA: TGTGCCAGTAGTATGGGGCAGGGGGGCACTGAAGCTTTCTTT. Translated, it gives CASSMGQGGTEAFF.

CDR3: CASKTGVGNQPQHF. As DNA, the CDR3 is TGTGCCAGTAAGACAGGGGTAGGCAATCAGCCCCAGCATTTT. The chain employs TRBV28 and TRBJ1-5, with 8 bases fitting TRBD1. Germline V CDR1 and CDR2: MDHEN, SYDVKM. J lost 2 bases, V lost 9 bases, and 6 bases had no gene match. This CDR3 is built from 14 residues.

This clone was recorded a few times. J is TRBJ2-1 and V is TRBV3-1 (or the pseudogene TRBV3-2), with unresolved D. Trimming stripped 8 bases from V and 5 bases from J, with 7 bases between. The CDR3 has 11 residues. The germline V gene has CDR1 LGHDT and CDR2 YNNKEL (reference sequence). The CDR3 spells CASGQDNEQFF. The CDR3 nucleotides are TGTGCCAGCGGGCAGGACAATGAGCAGTTCTTC.

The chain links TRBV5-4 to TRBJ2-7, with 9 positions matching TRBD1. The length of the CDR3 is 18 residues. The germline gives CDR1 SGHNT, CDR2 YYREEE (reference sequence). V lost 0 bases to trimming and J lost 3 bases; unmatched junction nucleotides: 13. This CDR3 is CASSLEPGQGEPVYEQYF. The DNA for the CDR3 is TGTGCCAGCAGCTTGGAACCGGGACAGGGCGAGCCCGTCTACGAGCAGTACTTC.

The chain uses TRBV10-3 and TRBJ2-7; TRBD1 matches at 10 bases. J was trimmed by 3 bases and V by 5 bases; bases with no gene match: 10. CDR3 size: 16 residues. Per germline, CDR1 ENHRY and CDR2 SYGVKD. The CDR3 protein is CAISSPGQGINYEQYF. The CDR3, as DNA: TGTGCCATCAGTTCCCCGGGACAGGGGATAAACTACGAGCAGTACTTC.

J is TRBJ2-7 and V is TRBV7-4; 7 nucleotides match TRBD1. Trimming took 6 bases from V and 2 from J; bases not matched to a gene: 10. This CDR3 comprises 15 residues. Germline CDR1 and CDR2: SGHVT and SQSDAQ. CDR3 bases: TGTGCCAGCAGTTTCGACAGGGCGGTTGCCTACGAGCAGTACTTC. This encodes CASSFDRAVAYEQYF.

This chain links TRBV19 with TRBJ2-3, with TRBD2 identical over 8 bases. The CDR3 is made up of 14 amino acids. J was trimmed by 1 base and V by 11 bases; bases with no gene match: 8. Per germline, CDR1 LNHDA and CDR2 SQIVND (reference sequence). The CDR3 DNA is TGTGCCTCCACCCAAGCGGGGGGCACAGATACGCAGTATTTT. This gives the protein CASTQAGGTDTQYF.

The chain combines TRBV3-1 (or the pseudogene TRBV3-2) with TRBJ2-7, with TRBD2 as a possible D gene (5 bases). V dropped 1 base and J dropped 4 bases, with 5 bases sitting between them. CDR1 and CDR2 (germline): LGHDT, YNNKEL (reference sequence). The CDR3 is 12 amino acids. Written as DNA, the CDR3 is TGTGCCAGCAGCCAAGGGAGGTACGAGCAGTACTTC. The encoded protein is CASSQGRYEQYF.

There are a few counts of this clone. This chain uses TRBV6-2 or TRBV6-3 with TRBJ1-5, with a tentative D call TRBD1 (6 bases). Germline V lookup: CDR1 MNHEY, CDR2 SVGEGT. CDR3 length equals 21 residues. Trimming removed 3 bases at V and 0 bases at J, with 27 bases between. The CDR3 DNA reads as TGTGCCAGCAGTTATCCCCCCCGTTTCGTGGGGGCAATCTATAGCAATCAGCCCCAGCATTTT. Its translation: CASSYPPRFVGAIYSNQPQHF.

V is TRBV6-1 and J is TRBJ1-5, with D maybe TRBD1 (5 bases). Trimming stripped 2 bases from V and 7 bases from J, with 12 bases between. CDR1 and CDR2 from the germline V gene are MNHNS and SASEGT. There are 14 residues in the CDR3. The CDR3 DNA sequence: TGTGCCAGCAGTGAAAGTTCAGGGAGGCAGCCCCAGCATTTT. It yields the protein CASSESSGRQPQHF.

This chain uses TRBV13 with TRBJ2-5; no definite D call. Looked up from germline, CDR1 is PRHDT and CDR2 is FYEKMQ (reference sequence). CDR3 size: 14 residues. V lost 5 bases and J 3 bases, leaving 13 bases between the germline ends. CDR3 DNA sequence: TGTGCCAGCAGCCCCTTGGGCCTCGAAGAGACCCAGTACTTC. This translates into CASSPLGLEETQYF.

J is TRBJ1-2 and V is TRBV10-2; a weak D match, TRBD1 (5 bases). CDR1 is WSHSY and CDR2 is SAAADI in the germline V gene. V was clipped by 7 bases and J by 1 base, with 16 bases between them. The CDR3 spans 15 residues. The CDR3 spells CASKRDSDLNYGYTF. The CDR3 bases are TGCGCCAGCAAAAGGGACTCAGATCTTAACTATGGCTACACCTTC.

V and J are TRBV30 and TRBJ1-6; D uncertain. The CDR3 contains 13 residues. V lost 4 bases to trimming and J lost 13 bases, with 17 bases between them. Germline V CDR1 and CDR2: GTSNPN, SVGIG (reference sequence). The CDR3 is CAWTVPPSWPLHF. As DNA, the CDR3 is TGTGCCTGGACGGTTCCCCCGAGTTGGCCCCTCCACTTT.

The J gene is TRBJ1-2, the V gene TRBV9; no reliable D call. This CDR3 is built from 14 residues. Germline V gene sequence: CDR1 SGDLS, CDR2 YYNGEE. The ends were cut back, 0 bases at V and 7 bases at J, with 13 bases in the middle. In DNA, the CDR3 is TGTGCCAGCAGCGTAGGTGACTCCCTCGGTGGCTACACCTTC. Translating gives CASSVGDSLGGYTF.

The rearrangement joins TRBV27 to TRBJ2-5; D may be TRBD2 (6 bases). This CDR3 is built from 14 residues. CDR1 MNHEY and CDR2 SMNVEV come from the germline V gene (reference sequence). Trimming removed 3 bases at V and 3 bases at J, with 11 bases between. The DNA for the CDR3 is TGTGCCAGCAGTTTGCGGGGCCCCAAAGAGACCCAGTACTTC. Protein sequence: CASSLRGPKETQYF.

CDR3 coding DNA: TGTGCCAGCCACCAGGGACAGGGCGGGGGGAGCACTGAAGCTTTCTTT. Translation: CASHQGQGGGSTEAFF. The rearrangement joins TRBV2 to TRBJ1-1; TRBD1 agrees at 9 bases. CDR1 is SNHLY and CDR2 is FYNNEI in the germline V gene. This CDR3 has 16 residues. The junction had 14 bases not matched to a gene; V was cut back by 8 bases and J by 4 bases.

Written as DNA, the CDR3 is TGTGCCAGCAGTTACTCGACAGGGTCCCAGCCCCAGCATTTT. Its protein is CASSYSTGSQPQHF. V usage is TRBV6-5 and J usage is TRBJ1-5; 7 nucleotides align to TRBD1. V lost 0 bases to trimming and J lost 7 bases; unmatched junction nucleotides: 3. The germline CDR1 and CDR2 sequences are MNHEY and SVGAGI. This CDR3 spans 14 amino acids.